Given below is one T cell receptor (beta chain) in context. As yet, its antigen is unknown. This sample is drawn from a study of graft-versus-host responses after intestinal transplantation. The CDR3 extends over 12 amino acids. V was cut by 9 bases and J by 4 bases, with 13 bases left in between. CDR1 and CDR2 (germline): LNHDA, SQIVND (reference sequence). Generated by immunoSEQ multiplex PCR, the TCRdb table keeps only in-frame clones and is missing some. The sample comprises around 97,000 clones, roughly 93% of which are singletons, and less than 1.5% rests with the top ten. The chain carries TRBV19 and TRBJ2-7, with a tentative D call TRBD2 (5 bases). The TCR comes from a human donor who received an intestinal transplant. The sample consisted of unstimulated CD8+ T cells sorted from spleen or lymph node cells, taken before intestinal transplant. CDR3 region: CASDAGGYEQYF. CDR3 nucleotides: TGTGCCAGCGACGCTGGAGGTTACGAGCAGTACTTC.